This T cell receptor beta chain was sequenced during a study of shared clonotypes between healthy human individuals. Whole-study context: A couple of women and a few men aged 18 to 49 served as donors.

This CDR3 has 16 amino acids. Germline V CDR1 and CDR2: SGHNT, YENEEA. With 5 bases clipped from V and 0 bases from J, the junction kept 3 bases outside the gene matches. From CD4+ cells came CD45RA+ naive and CD45RA-negative memory subsets. TCRdb's copy holds only in-frame clones and misses some; the assay was immunoSEQ multiplex PCR. Among roughly 1.4 million clones listed, approximately 98.5% were seen once. The source of this sequence is a man aged 25-45 years in good health. Specimen: naive CD4+ T cells sorted from blood. The subset was: CD45RA+ positively selected. The chain has TRBV11-3 and TRBJ2-3, with 12 nucleotides matching TRBD2. The CDR3 spells CASSQGTSGSTDTQYF. The CDR3 coding sequence is TGTGCCAGCAGCCAAGGGACTAGCGGGAGCACAGATACGCAGTATTTT. The whole variable domain, remainder taken from reference TRBV11-3 and TRBJ2-3, is EAGVVQSPRYKIIEKKQPVAFWCNPISGHNTLYWYLQNLGQGPELLIRYENEEAVDDSQLPKDRFSAERLKGVDSTLKIQPAELGDSAVYLCASSQGTSGSTDTQYFGPGTRLTVL.